This T cell receptor (beta chain) was identified in a study of graft-versus-host responses after intestinal transplantation. TCRdb's copy holds only in-frame clones and misses some; the assay was immunoSEQ multiplex PCR. Among about 99,000 clones listed, just under 95% were seen once. CDR3 length: 14 residues. From germline, CDR1 is PRHDT and CDR2 FYEKMQ (reference sequence). The V end was cut by 4 bases, the J end by 9 bases, with 16 bases between. Notes on this clone: The target antigen is unknown.

The rearrangement uses TRBV13 and TRBJ2-1; D is unclear. Sample: unstimulated CD8+ T cells sorted from spleen or lymph node cells, taken before transplant. The TCR was taken from a human donor who was the organ donor for an intestinal transplant. The CDR3 region has the DNA TGTGCCAGCAGCTGGGCCTCTCTTATGGGTGAGCAGTTCTTC. Amino acid sequence: CASSWASLMGEQFF.